This T cell receptor (beta chain) derives from a study of T cells in Graves' hyperthyroidism and ophthalmopathy. TCR beta CDR3 regions were amplified from RNA transcripts. A set of HTBI primers served as the primers for a first-round RT-PCR of the TCR CDR3. In TCRdb, the multiplex PCR reads were re-called with MiXCR into one record per CDR3 protein. The data hold 270,000 or so distinct CDR3 sequences, with 12% to 15% observed a single time. Notes on the study in general: Also found in blood were most expanded thyroid clonotypes above 0.001.

V was shortened by 4 bases and J by 0 bases, with 10 bases between the two germline ends. The CDR3 length is 14 residues. The germline V gene has CDR1 SGHRS and CDR2 YFSETQ. Regarding this clonotype: The antigen remains unidentified.

Patients aged 18 to 65 had newly diagnosed hyperthyroidism lasting under 2 months. The sequenced sample consisted of blood. The TCR sequence derives from a woman aged 45-65 years with Graves' hyperthyroidism that later progressed to Graves' ophthalmopathy. The genes are TRBV5-1 and TRBJ1-1; TRBD1 is a possible D gene (5 bases). The CDR3, as DNA: TGCGCCAGCAGCGCCTCGACAGTGAACACTGAAGCTTTCTTT. It is translated as CASSASTVNTEAFF.